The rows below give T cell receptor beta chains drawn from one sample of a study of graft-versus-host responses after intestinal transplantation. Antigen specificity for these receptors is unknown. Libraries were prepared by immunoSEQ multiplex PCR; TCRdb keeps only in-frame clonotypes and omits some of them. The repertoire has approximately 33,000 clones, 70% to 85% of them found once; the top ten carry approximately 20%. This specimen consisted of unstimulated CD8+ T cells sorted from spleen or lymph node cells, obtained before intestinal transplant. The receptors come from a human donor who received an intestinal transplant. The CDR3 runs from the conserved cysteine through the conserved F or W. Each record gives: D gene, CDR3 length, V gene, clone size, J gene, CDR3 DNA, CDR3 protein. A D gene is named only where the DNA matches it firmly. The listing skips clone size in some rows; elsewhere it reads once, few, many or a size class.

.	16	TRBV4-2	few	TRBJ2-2	TGTGCCAGCAGCCAGCCTACACAGGGTTACACCGGGGAGCTGTTTTTT	CASSQPTQGYTGELFF
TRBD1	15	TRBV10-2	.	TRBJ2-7	TGCGCCAGCAGTGAGACCGGGGACAGGTCCGGCGAGCAGTACTTC	CASSETGDRSGEQYF
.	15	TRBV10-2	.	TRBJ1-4	TGCGCCAGCCAAAGAGGGTACTCAACTAATGAAAAACTGTTTTTT	CASQRGYSTNEKLFF
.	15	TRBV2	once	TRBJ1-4	TGTGCCAGCAGGGACACTGGACCGAATAATGAAAAACTGTTTTTT	CASRDTGPNNEKLFF
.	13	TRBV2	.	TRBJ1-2	TGTGCCAGCAGTGGGAGGCAGACCTATGGCTACACCTTC	CASSGRQTYGYTF
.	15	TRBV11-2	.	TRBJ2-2	TGTGCCAGCAGCTTAGGCCGTGACAGGCCCGGGGAGCTGTTTTTT	CASSLGRDRPGELFF
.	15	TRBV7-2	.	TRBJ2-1	TGTGCCAGCAGCTTATCGGACTGGACCTACAATGAGCAGTTCTTC	CASSLSDWTYNEQFF
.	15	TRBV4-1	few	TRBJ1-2	TGCGCCAGCAGCCCCCTTCAGGGAGGCGGCTATGGCTACACCTTC	CASSPLQGGGYGYTF
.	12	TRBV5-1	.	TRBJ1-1	TGCGCCAGTACTCGGGGGGGCACTGAAGCTTTCTTT	CASTRGGTEAFF
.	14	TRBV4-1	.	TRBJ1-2	TGCGCCAGCAGCCACCGCGGCGAAGGCTATGGCTACACCTTC	CASSHRGEGYGYTF
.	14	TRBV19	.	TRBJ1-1	TGTGCCAGTAGTATAGGGCGGTTGAACACTGAAGCTTTCTTT	CASSIGRLNTEAFF
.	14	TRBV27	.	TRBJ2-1	TGTGCCAGCAGACCGGGGTTCCCAGGCAATGAGCAGTTCTTC	CASRPGFPGNEQFF
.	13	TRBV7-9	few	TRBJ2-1	TGTGCCAGCAGAGGTCTCGGGGGCAATGAGCAGTTCTTC	CASRGLGGNEQFF
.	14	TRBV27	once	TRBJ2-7	TGTGCCAGCAGTCCCTCTAGTGCGGGGTACGAGCAGTACTTC	CASSPSSAGYEQYF
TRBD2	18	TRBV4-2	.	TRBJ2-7	TGTGCCAGCAGCCAAGAGGTCAGCGGGAGGGCCCTCGTATACGAGCAGTACTTC	CASSQEVSGRALVYEQYF
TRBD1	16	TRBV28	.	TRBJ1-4	TGTGCCAGCAGTTTACGAACAGGGGCGGGCGGTGAAAAACTGTTTTTT	CASSLRTGAGGEKLFF
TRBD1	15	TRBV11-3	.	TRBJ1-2	TGTGCCAGCAGCCTCCGGGACAGGACTAACTATGGCTACACCTTC	CASSLRDRTNYGYTF
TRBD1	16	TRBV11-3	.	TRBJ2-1	TGTGCCAGCAGCTTAGAGGGACAGGGGGCGTACAATGAGCAGTTCTTC	CASSLEGQGAYNEQFF
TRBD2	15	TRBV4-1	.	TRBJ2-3	TGCGCCAGCAGCCAGCGGGAGGGCCTTGCAGATACGCAGTATTTT	CASSQREGLADTQYF
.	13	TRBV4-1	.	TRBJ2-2	TGCGCCAGCAGCAGCCCCCTCACCGGGGAGCTGTTTTTT	CASSSPLTGELFF
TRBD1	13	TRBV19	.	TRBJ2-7	TGTGCCAGTAGCACGGGACAGGGTTACGAGCAGTACTTC	CASSTGQGYEQYF
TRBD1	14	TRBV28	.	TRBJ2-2	TGTGCCATCCAGACAGGGTGGAACACCGGGGAGCTGTTTTTT	CAIQTGWNTGELFF
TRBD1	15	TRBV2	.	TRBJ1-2	TGTGCCAGCAGTGACGTGCAGGGGGCTAGATATGGCTACACCTTC	CASSDVQGARYGYTF
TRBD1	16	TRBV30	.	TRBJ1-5	TGTGCCTGGAGTGACGACAGGGAGAATAGCAATCAGCCCCAGCATTTT	CAWSDDRENSNQPQHF
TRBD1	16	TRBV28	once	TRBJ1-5	TGTGCCAGCAGTTTATGGACAGGGGGACACAATCAGCCCCAGCATTTT	CASSLWTGGHNQPQHF
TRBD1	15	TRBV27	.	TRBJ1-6	TGTGCCAGCAGTTTATCGACAGGGACATATTCACCCCTCCACTTT	CASSLSTGTYSPLHF
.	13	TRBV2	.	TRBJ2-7	TGTGCCAGCCTGGAGGGCCTCTCCTACGAGCAGTACTTC	CASLEGLSYEQYF
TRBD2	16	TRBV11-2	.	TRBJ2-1	TGTGCCAGCAGCTTTGGACTAGCGGGTCCTGACAATGAGCAGTTCTTC	CASSFGLAGPDNEQFF
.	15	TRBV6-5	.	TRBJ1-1	TGTGCCAGCAGTAAGGACCCAACGGGGAGCACTGAAGCTTTCTTT	CASSKDPTGSTEAFF
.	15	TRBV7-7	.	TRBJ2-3	TGTGCTAGCAGCTTAGGGCAGGGCGACTGGAATACGCAGTATTTT	CASSLGQGDWNTQYF
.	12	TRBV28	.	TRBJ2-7	TGTGCCAGCAGCCTACCAAGGGGGGAGCAGTACTTC	CASSLPRGEQYF
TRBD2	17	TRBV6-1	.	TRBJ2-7	TGTGCCAGCAGTGAAGATGGGACTAACTTGTACTCCTACGAGCAGTACTTC	CASSEDGTNLYSYEQYF
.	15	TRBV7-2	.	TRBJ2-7	TGTGCCAGCAGCTTAGCAGGGGGAGTGACCTACGAGCAGTACTTC	CASSLAGGVTYEQYF
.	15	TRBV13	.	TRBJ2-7	TGTGCCAGCAGTCCCCTAGGCCTTACGGGGTACGAGCAGTACTTC	CASSPLGLTGYEQYF
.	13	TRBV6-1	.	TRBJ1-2	TGTGCCAGCAGAGGACAGCGGCTCTATGGCTACACCTTC	CASRGQRLYGYTF
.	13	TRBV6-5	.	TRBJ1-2	TGTGCCAGCAGTTACGGGGGGTCTTGGGGCTACACCTTC	CASSYGGSWGYTF
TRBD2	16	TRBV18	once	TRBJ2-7	TGTGCCAGCTCACCCGGACTAGGGATGAGCTCCTACGAGCAGTACTTC	CASSPGLGMSSYEQYF
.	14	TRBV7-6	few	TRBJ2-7	TGTGCCAGCAGCTTAGGTCCCGGGGCCTACGAGCAGTACTTC	CASSLGPGAYEQYF
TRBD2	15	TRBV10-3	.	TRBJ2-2	TGTGCCATCAGTGGGGGGACTAGCAACACCGGGGAGCTGTTTTTT	CAISGGTSNTGELFF
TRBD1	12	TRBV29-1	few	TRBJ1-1	TGCAGCGTTGGACAGGGTAGGACTGAAGCTTTCTTT	CSVGQGRTEAFF
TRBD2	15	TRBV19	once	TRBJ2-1	TGTGCCAGTACCCCACTAGCGGGAGTTAGCAATGAGCAGTTCTTC	CASTPLAGVSNEQFF
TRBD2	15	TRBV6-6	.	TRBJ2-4	TGTGCCAGCAGTTACGACACTAGCGGGGGGAACATTCAGTACTTC	CASSYDTSGGNIQYF
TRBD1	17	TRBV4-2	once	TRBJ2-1	TGTGCCAGCAGCCAAAGTCCCTGCAGGGGGACCTACAATGAGCAGTTCTTC	CASSQSPCRGTYNEQFF
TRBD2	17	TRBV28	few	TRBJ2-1	TGTGCCAGCAGTTTATGGCCTAGCGGGGGGATTTACAATGAGCAGTTCTTC	CASSLWPSGGIYNEQFF
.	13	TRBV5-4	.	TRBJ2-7	TGTGCCAGCAGCGCCGGACAGTTCTACGAGCAGTACTTC	CASSAGQFYEQYF
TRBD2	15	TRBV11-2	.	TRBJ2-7	TGTGCCAGCAGCTTAGAGGCGGGAGGGCCTCACGAGCAGTACTTC	CASSLEAGGPHEQYF
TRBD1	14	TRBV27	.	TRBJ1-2	TGTGCCAGCAGTTTCAGGGGGACCCTCTATGGCTACACCTTC	CASSFRGTLYGYTF
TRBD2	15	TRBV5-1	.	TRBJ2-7	TGCGCCAGCAGCTTGGCGCCTAGCGGGCCTTACGAGCAGTACTTC	CASSLAPSGPYEQYF